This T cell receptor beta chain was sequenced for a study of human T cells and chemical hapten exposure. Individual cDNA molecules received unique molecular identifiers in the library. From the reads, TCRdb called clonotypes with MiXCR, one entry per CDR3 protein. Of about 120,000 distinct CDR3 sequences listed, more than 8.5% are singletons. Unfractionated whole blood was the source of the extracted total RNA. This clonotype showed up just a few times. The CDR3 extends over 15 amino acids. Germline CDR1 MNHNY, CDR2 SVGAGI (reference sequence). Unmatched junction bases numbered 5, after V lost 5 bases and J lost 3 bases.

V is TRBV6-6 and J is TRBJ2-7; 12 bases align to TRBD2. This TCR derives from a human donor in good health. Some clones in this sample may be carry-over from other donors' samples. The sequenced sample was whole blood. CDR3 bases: TGTGCCAGCAGTACCGGACTAGCGGGATACTACGAGCAGTACTTC. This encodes CASSTGLAGYYEQYF.